A selection of T cell receptor beta chains follows, all from one sample in a study of blood T cell repertoires in COVID-19. Only in-frame clones appear in the TCRdb table, and some are missing; sequencing was by immunoSEQ multiplex PCR. Altogether 90,000 to 110,000 clones are present, around 81% being singletons, with the ten largest covering almost 4.5%. Sequencing used peripheral blood. These receptors were collected from a human donor in a cohort sampled during active or convalescent COVID-19. CDR3s include the opening cysteine and the closing phenylalanine or tryptophan. Fields, in order: V gene, J gene, CDR3 length, clone size, D gene, CDR3 DNA, CDR3 protein. A D gene is named only where the DNA matches it firmly. Rows may omit the clone size; those that give it use once, few, many or a size class.

TRBV6-1	TRBJ1-3	16	.	TRBD1	TGTGCCAGCAGTGGGGACAGGGACATCTTGATGAACACCATATATTTT	CASSGDRDILMNTIYF
TRBV10-3	TRBJ1-1	15	.	.	TGTGCCATCAGTGACCGCAACAGGGTAGGCACTGAAGCTTTCTTT	CAISDRNRVGTEAFF
TRBV6-1	TRBJ2-1	15	few	.	TGTGCCAGCAGTGAAAGGTGGAGCTCCTACAATGAGCAGTTCTTC	CASSERWSSYNEQFF
TRBV7-9	TRBJ2-2	16	.	.	TGTGCCAGCAGCTTAGCGGCAGGGTCACACACCGGGGAGCTGTTTTTT	CASSLAAGSHTGELFF
TRBV20-1	TRBJ2-1	13	.	.	TGCAGTGCTAGTAATTACAGGGCCCATGAGCAGTTCTTC	CSASNYRAHEQFF
TRBV18	TRBJ2-2	18	few	TRBD1	TGTGCCAGCTCACCGGACTTGAGACAGGGGCGAAGCACCGGGGAGCTGTTTTTT	CASSPDLRQGRSTGELFF
TRBV10-3	TRBJ2-7	13	.	.	TGTGCCATCAGTCTTCACAGTAACTACGAGCAGTACTTC	CAISLHSNYEQYF
TRBV24-1	TRBJ1-1	16	.	TRBD1	TGTGCCACCAGTGATAGACAGGGTCCGAGGAACACTGAAGCTTTCTTT	CATSDRQGPRNTEAFF
TRBV3-1/TRBV3-2	TRBJ2-7	15	.	.	TGTGCCGCGGCTCGACGCGGAGGTTCCACCTACGAGCAGTACTTC	CAAARRGGSTYEQYF
TRBV10-3	TRBJ1-3	15	.	TRBD1	TGTGCCATCAGTGAGGAGGGGGCGGCTGGAAACACCATATATTTT	CAISEEGAAGNTIYF
TRBV7-2	TRBJ1-2	12	.	TRBD1	TGTGCCAGCAGCCGGACAGGGAATGGCTACACCTTC	CASSRTGNGYTF